A selection of T cell receptor beta chains follows, all from one sample in a study of Ad26.COV2.S vaccination and SARS-CoV-2 variants. Measured with immunoSEQ multiplex PCR; TCRdb has only the in-frame clones, and not every one. Among approximately 460,000 clones listed, 70% to 90% were seen once. This specimen consisted of peripheral blood, obtained in a trial of Ad26.COV2.S vaccine versus placebo. The receptors were gathered from a person between 18 and 60 years old who received the Ad26.COV2.S COVID-19 vaccine or a placebo. Each CDR3 is given with its conserved first and last residue. A D gene is named only where the DNA matches it firmly. Expanded clones get a size class; other rows say once, few or many, or leave the size out.

V gene,clone size,J gene,D gene,CDR3 DNA,CDR3 protein
TRBV6-5,.,TRBJ1-1,.,TGTGCCAGCAGTTACTCTTGGGGCCAGGGGAACACTGAAGCTTTCTTT,CASSYSWGQGNTEAFF
TRBV5-6,once,TRBJ2-3,TRBD2,TGTGCCAGCAGCCGACGGACTAGCGGGGGATACACAGATACGCAGTATTTT,CASSRRTSGGYTDTQYF
TRBV27,.,TRBJ2-7,.,TGTGCCAGCAGTGGTAGCGGAAGATACGAGCAGTACTTC,CASSGSGRYEQYF
TRBV11-2,.,TRBJ2-7,.,TGTGCCAGCAGCTTAGGCGGGATAAACGAGCAGTACTTC,CASSLGGINEQYF
TRBV7-9,.,TRBJ2-3,.,TGTGCCAGCAGCTCCTACAGGGTTGGGGCAGATACGCAGTATTTT,CASSSYRVGADTQYF
TRBV27,.,TRBJ1-5,.,TGTGCCAGCAGTTTCAGGGGTGGTCAGCCCCAGCATTTT,CASSFRGGQPQHF
TRBV6-5,.,TRBJ1-4,.,TGTGCCAGCAGTTTCAAACCGGGCCTCGGAAATGAAAAACTGTTTTTT,CASSFKPGLGNEKLFF
TRBV19,.,TRBJ2-7,TRBD1,TGTGCCAGTAGTAGGGGACAGGGGGCGTCCTACGAGCAGTACTTC,CASSRGQGASYEQYF
TRBV4-1,.,TRBJ2-1,TRBD1,TGCGCCAGCAGCCAACAAGGATACCCAGGGGGCTCCTACAATGAGCAGTTCTTC,CASSQQGYPGGSYNEQFF
TRBV28,.,TRBJ1-3,.,TGTGCCAGCAGCCCTCGGTCAAATGGAAACACCATATATTTT,CASSPRSNGNTIYF
TRBV6-6,.,TRBJ2-5,.,TGTGCCAGCAGTTACGGGGGGACATTACAAGAGACCCAGTACTTC,CASSYGGTLQETQYF
TRBV4-3,.,TRBJ2-5,.,TGCGCCAGCAGCCAACAAGCCCAAGAGACCCAGTACTTC,CASSQQAQETQYF
TRBV28,.,TRBJ1-2,.,TGTGCCAGCAACCTCGGACGGCTAGCTAACTATGGCTACACCTTC,CASNLGRLANYGYTF
TRBV7-9,.,TRBJ1-2,TRBD1,TGTGCCAGCAGCTTTGTGGACAGGGGGAACTATGGCTACACCTTC,CASSFVDRGNYGYTF
TRBV19,.,TRBJ2-7,TRBD2,TGTGCCAGTAGTATCGGGCTAGCGGGACCCTACGAGCAGTACTTC,CASSIGLAGPYEQYF
TRBV27,few,TRBJ2-2,TRBD1,TGTGCCAGCAGTTTATGGGGGACAGGCCATACCGGGGAGCTGTTTTTT,CASSLWGTGHTGELFF
TRBV7-3,.,TRBJ2-1,.,TGTGCCAGCAGCTTAAAAGGTGACAATGAGCAGTTCTTC,CASSLKGDNEQFF
TRBV5-1,.,TRBJ2-7,.,TGCGCCAGCAGCACCTTTACAGGAAGCTCCTACGAGCAGTACTTC,CASSTFTGSSYEQYF
TRBV19,.,TRBJ1-2,.,TGTGCCAGTAGTCCGGCCCCGGGGGCTAACTATGGCTACACCTTC,CASSPAPGANYGYTF
TRBV2,.,TRBJ2-3,.,TGTGCCAGCAGTGAACTAGTGGTATCCACAGATACGCAGTATTTT,CASSELVVSTDTQYF
TRBV9,.,TRBJ1-1,.,TGTGCCAGCAGCGTAGATTCGGGACGGGACACTGAAGCTTTCTTT,CASSVDSGRDTEAFF
TRBV19,.,TRBJ1-2,.,TGTGCCAGTAGTATAGGGGGACTCGGCTACACCTTC,CASSIGGLGYTF
TRBV7-9,.,TRBJ2-1,TRBD2,TGTGCCAGCAGCCGGACTAGCGGAGACAATGAGCAGTTCTTC,CASSRTSGDNEQFF
TRBV6-4,.,TRBJ1-6,TRBD1,TGTGCCAGCGGACCAGGGGGGGGTAATTCACCCCTCCACTTT,CASGPGGGNSPLHF
TRBV4-3,.,TRBJ1-2,TRBD1,TGCGCCAGCAGCCAAGACAGGGGGAGGGCTTACTATGGCTACACCTTC,CASSQDRGRAYYGYTF
TRBV11-2,.,TRBJ1-5,.,TGTGCCAGCAGCTTTAGGAGGGATCAGCCCCAGCATTTT,CASSFRRDQPQHF
TRBV28,.,TRBJ1-1,.,TGTGCCAGCAGTTTCTGGCAGGGCACGGAAGCTTTCTTT,CASSFWQGTEAFF
TRBV28,.,TRBJ2-7,TRBD1,TGTGCCAGCATCAACAGGGCGGGACAGGGCTACGAGCAGTACTTC,CASINRAGQGYEQYF
TRBV6-5,.,TRBJ1-2,.,TGTGCCAGCAGTTATTTCGGGGACGGGGGCTACACCTTC,CASSYFGDGGYTF
TRBV3-1/TRBV3-2,.,TRBJ1-1,.,TGTGCCAGCAGCCAAGGGACGAGTGAAGCTTTCTTT,CASSQGTSEAFF
TRBV9,.,TRBJ2-6,TRBD1,TGTGCCAGCAGCGTAGTTTCCGGGACAGGGGTTAGCGTCCTGACTTTC,CASSVVSGTGVSVLTF
TRBV5-1,.,TRBJ2-7,.,TGCGCCAGCAGCACCAGACAGAGTGGGCCGGGCGAGCAGTACTTC,CASSTRQSGPGEQYF
TRBV28,.,TRBJ2-7,.,TGTGCCAGCAGCCGGACGGGGAGCTCCTACGAGCAGTACTTC,CASSRTGSSYEQYF
TRBV6-2/TRBV6-3,.,TRBJ2-5,TRBD2,TGTGCCAGCAGTTTTACCCCCACTAGCGGGAGCGTCGGGAATCAAGAGACCCAGTACTTC,CASSFTPTSGSVGNQETQYF
TRBV7-9,.,TRBJ2-7,.,TGTGCCAGCAGCTCGAACCGGCACCCGCAGTACTTC,CASSSNRHPQYF
TRBV4-1,few,TRBJ1-4,.,TGCGCCAGCAGCCAAGCGATCGAAGAGCGGGAAAAACTGTTTTTT,CASSQAIEEREKLFF
TRBV30,many,TRBJ1-4,.,TGTGCCTGGAGTGTATTCAGGTTTGCAACTAATGAAAAACTGTTTTTT,CAWSVFRFATNEKLFF
TRBV3-1/TRBV3-2,.,TRBJ2-2,.,TGTGCCAGCAGCCGATTCGGGACCGGGGAGCTGTTTTTT,CASSRFGTGELFF
TRBV7-2,.,TRBJ2-5,.,TGTGCCAGCATGAGGGAGACGACCCAGTACTTC,CASMRETTQYF
TRBV18,.,TRBJ1-5,.,TGTGCCAGCTCGGGGGGCGCAGATCAGCCCCAGCATTTT,CASSGGADQPQHF
TRBV5-1,.,TRBJ2-3,.,TGCGCCAGCAGCCTAGGGAACGGGGCAAGCACAGATACGCAGTATTTT,CASSLGNGASTDTQYF
TRBV15,.,TRBJ1-1,.,TGTGCCACCAGCAGAGATATAGGGAACACTGAAGCTTTCTTT,CATSRDIGNTEAFF